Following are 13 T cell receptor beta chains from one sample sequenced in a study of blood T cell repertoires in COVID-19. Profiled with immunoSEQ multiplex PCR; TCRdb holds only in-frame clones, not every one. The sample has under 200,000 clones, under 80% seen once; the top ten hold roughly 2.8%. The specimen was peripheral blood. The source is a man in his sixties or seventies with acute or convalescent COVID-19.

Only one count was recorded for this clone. The CDR3 nucleotides read TGTGCCAGCCAGCGGACTTTCCTTTCCTACGAGCAGTACTTC. As protein: CASQRTFLSYEQYF. The V gene is TRBV2, the J gene TRBJ2-7; possibly TRBD2 for D (5 bases). V lost 8 bases and J lost 1, with 15 bases in between. The CDR3 consists of 14 residues. CDR1 and CDR2 (germline): SNHLY, FYNNEI. Together with reference TRBV2 and TRBJ2-7, the CDR3 gives the full variable domain: EPEVTQTPSHQVTQMGQEVILRCVPISNHLYFYWYRQILGQKVEFLVSFYNNEISEKSEIFDDQFSVERPDGSNFTLKIRSTKLEDSAMYFCASQRTFLSYEQYFGPGTRLTVT.

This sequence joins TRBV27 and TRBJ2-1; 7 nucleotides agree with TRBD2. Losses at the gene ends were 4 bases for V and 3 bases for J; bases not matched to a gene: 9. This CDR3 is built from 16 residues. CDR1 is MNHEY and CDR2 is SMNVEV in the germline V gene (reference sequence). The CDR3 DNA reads TGTGCCAGCAGTTCTACGGCGGGAGTGTTCTACAATGAGCAGTTCTTC. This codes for CASSSTAGVFYNEQFF.

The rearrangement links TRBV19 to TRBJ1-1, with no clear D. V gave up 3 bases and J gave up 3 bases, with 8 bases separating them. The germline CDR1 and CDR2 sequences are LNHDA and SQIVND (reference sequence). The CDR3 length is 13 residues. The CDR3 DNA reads TGTGCCAGTAGTATGCCCGGGGACACTGAAGCTTTCTTT. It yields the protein CASSMPGDTEAFF.

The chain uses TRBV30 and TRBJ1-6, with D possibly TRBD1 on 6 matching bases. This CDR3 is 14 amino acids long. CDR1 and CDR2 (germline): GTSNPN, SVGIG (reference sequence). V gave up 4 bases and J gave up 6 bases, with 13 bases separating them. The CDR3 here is CAWTGVTINSPLHF. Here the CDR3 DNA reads TGTGCCTGGACAGGGGTCACTATTAATTCACCCCTCCACTTT.

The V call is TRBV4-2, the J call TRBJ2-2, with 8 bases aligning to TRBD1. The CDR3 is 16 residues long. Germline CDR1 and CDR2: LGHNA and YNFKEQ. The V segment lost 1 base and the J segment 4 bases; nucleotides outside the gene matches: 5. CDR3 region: CASSQVQGAITGELFF. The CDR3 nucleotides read TGTGCCAGCAGCCAAGTGCAGGGGGCCATCACCGGGGAGCTGTTTTTT.

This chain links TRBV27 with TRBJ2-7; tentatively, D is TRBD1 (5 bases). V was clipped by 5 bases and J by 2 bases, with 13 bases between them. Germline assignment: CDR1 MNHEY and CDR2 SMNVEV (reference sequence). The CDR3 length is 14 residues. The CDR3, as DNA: TGTGCCAGCAGTCGTGGGGCAGGGACCTACGAGCAGTACTTC. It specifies CASSRGAGTYEQYF.

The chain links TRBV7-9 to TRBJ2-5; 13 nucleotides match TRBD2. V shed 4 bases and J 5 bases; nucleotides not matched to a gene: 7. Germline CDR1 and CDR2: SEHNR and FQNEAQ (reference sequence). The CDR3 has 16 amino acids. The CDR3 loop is CASSSEGTSGTETQYF. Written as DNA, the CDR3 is TGTGCCAGCAGCTCCGAGGGGACTAGCGGGACGGAGACCCAGTACTTC. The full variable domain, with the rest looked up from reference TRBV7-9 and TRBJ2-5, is DTGVSQNPRHKITKRGQNVTFRCDPISEHNRLYWYRQTLGQGPEFLTYFQNEAQLEKSRLLSDRFSAERPKGSFSTLEIQRTEQGDSAMYLCASSSEGTSGTETQYFGPGTRLLVL.

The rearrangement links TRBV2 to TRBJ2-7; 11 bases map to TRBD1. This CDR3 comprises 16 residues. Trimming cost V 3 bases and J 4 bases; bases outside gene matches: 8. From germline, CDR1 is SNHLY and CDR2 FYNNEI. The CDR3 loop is CASSEGPGTGGYEQYF. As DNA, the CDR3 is TGTGCCAGCAGTGAGGGGCCCGGGACAGGGGGGTACGAGCAGTACTTC. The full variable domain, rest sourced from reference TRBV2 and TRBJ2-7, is EPEVTQTPSHQVTQMGQEVILRCVPISNHLYFYWYRQILGQKVEFLVSFYNNEISEKSEIFDDQFSVERPDGSNFTLKIRSTKLEDSAMYFCASSEGPGTGGYEQYFGPGTRLTVT.

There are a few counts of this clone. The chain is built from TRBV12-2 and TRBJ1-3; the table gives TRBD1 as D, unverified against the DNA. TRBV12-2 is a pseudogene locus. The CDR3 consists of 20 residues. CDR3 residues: CASRPGQEPFWWDSGNTIYF. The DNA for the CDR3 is TGTGCAAGTCGCCCGGGACAGGAGCCATTTTGGTGGGACTCTGGAAACACCATATATTTT.

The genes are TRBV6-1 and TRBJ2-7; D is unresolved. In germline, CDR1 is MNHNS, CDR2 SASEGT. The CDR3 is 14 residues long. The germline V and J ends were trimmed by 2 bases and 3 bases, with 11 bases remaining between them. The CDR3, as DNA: TGTGCCAGCAGTGAATTCACAGTCCGCTACGAGCAGTACTTC. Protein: CASSEFTVRYEQYF.

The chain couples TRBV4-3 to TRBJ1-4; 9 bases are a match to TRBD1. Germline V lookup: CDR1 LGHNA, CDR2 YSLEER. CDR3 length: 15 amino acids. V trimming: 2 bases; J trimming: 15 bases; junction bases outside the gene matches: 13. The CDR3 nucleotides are TGCGCCAGCAGCCAATTCACAGGGGGCACGGAGTCGATGTTTTTT. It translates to CASSQFTGGTESMFF.

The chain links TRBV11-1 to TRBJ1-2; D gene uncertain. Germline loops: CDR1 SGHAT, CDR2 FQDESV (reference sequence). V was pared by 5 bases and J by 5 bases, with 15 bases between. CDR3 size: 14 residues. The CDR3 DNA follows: TGTGCCAGCAGCCCAGCAGGCCCCAGTTATGGCTACACCTTC. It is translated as CASSPAGPSYGYTF.

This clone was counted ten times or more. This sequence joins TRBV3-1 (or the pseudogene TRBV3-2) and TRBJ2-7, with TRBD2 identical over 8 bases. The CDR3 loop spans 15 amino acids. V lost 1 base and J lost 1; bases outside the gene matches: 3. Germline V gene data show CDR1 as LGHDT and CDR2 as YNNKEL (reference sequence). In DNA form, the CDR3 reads TGTGCCAGCAGCCAAGCATTAGCGGGGTCCTACGAGCAGTACTTC. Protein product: CASSQALAGSYEQYF.